What follows describes a single TCR beta chain. CDR3 length: 14 amino acids. Trimming stripped 0 bases from V and 8 bases from J, with 14 bases between. Germline CDR1 GTSNPN, CDR2 SVGIG (reference sequence). Sequenced by immunoSEQ multiplex PCR; TCRdb stores in-frame clones only, minus some. The sample holds tens of thousands of clones, around 90% seen once. This record belongs to a study of technical replicates of blood from a few donors. Specimen: T cells isolated from PBMCs. The chain recombines TRBV30 with TRBJ2-4, with a tentative D call TRBD2 (7 bases). The source of this sequence is a human donor in good health. The CDR3 reads CAWSVRGASDIQYF. The CDR3 coding sequence is TGTGCCTGGAGTGTACGGGGGGCTTCGGACATTCAGTACTTC.